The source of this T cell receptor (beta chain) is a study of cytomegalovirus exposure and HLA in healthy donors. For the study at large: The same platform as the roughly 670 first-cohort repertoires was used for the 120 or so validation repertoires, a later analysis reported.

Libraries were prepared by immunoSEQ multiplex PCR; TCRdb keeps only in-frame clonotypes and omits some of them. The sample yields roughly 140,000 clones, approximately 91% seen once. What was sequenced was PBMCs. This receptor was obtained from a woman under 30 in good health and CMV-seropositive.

In nucleotides, the CDR3 is TGTGCCAGCAGCCCCCTGGCGGCGCCGTCTAATGAGCAGTTCTTC. Translating it yields CASSPLAAPSNEQFF. The rearrangement links TRBV9 to TRBJ2-1; unclear D gene. Germline V gene sequence: CDR1 SGDLS, CDR2 YYNGEE. The germline V and J ends were trimmed by 4 bases and 7 bases, with 18 bases remaining between them. This CDR3 is 15 amino acids long.